This T cell receptor beta chain is from a study of blood T cells in healthy people across ages. Study results and caveats: Aged donors had fewer naive CD4+ cells and lower diversity than long-lived donors.

A second about 7 to 12 cycle PCR used barcoded and J-beta primers. One entry per CDR3 protein, called by TCRdb with MiXCR from the 5' RACE reads. The data contain about 1.8 million distinct CDR3 sequences, around 50% of them singletons. Germline CDR1 is SGHTA and CDR2 is FQGNSA. CDR3 length equals 14 residues. V lost 7 bases and J lost 4, with 14 bases in between. In regard to this clonotype: As yet, its antigen is unknown.

The chain couples TRBV7-2 to TRBJ1-5, with D uncertain. The specimen was blood. The source is a middle-aged woman in good health. CDR3 protein: CASNVDGVNQPQHF. CDR3 nucleotide sequence: TGTGCCAGCAACGTTGATGGGGTAAATCAGCCCCAGCATTTT.